Presented here are 17 T cell receptor beta chains from one specimen sequenced in a study of cytomegalovirus exposure and HLA in healthy donors. Amplification used 60 Vbeta primers and 13 Jbeta primers. TCRdb keeps only in-frame clones here, not all; method: immunoSEQ multiplex PCR. In the table there are about 160,000 clones, about 78% of which are singletons. The material sequenced was PBMCs. All receptors derive from a male donor in good health and CMV-seronegative.

A single count supports this clone. The J gene is TRBJ2-7, the V gene TRBV4-2; 7 bases match TRBD1. With V trimmed by 0 bases and J by 4 bases, 9 bases remained unmatched. The CDR3 extends over 16 amino acids. Germline V lookup: CDR1 LGHNA, CDR2 YNFKEQ. In nucleotides, the CDR3 is TGTGCCAGCAGCCAAGATCGGACAGGAGTTCTATACGAGCAGTACTTC. Translated, it gives CASSQDRTGVLYEQYF.

The genes are TRBV29-1 and TRBJ2-7; D unclear. V gave up 7 bases and J gave up 2 bases, with 18 bases separating them. Germline-derived CDR1 and CDR2 are SQVTM and ANQGSEA. The CDR3 is 14 amino acids. CDR3 in amino acids: CSARRGALPYEQYF. The CDR3 DNA sequence: TGCAGCGCGCGCCGCGGTGCGCTCCCCTACGAGCAGTACTTC.

V and J are TRBV14 and TRBJ1-3, with 7 bases identical to TRBD1. Germline CDR1 SGHDN, CDR2 FVKESK. This CDR3 has 18 amino acids. J was trimmed by 3 bases and V by 2 bases; bases with no gene match: 13. The CDR3 protein is CASSQLWRNRGGGNTIYF. The DNA for the CDR3 is TGTGCCAGCAGCCAACTCTGGCGGAACAGGGGCGGTGGAAACACCATATATTTT.

This clone was counted only a few times. The genes are TRBV11-2 and TRBJ1-1, with TRBD1 identical over 7 bases. V gave up 7 bases and J gave up 4 bases; unmatched junction bases: 6. The CDR3 has 13 amino acids. Germline lookup yields CDR1 SGHAT and CDR2 FQNNGV. CDR3 amino acids: CASTNQGGTEAFF. The CDR3 DNA is TGTGCCAGCACCAATCAGGGGGGCACTGAAGCTTTCTTT. The variable domain in full, with the rest retrieved from reference TRBV11-2 and TRBJ1-1, is EAGVAQSPRYKIIEKRQSVAFWCNPISGHATLYWYQQILGQGPKLLIQFQNNGVVDDSQLPKDRFSAERLKGVDSTLKIQPAKLEDSAVYLCASTNQGGTEAFFGQGTRLTVV.

The chain couples TRBV6-5 to TRBJ2-3; possibly TRBD2 for D (6 bases). Germline assignment: CDR1 MNHEY and CDR2 SVGAGI. V was clipped by 1 base and J by 0 bases, with 8 bases between them. This CDR3 contains 15 residues. This CDR3 is CASSYLAASTDTQYF. The CDR3 nucleotides are TGTGCCAGCAGTTACTTAGCGGCTAGCACAGATACGCAGTATTTT.

The chain recombines TRBV4-3 with TRBJ2-3; 8 bases are a match to TRBD2. The CDR3 consists of 16 residues. CDR1 is LGHNA and CDR2 is YSLEER in the germline V gene. With V trimmed by 2 bases and J by 0 bases, 4 bases remained unmatched. The CDR3 DNA follows: TGCGCCAGCAGCCAACTACTAGCGGAAAGCACAGATACGCAGTATTTT. The encoded protein is CASSQLLAESTDTQYF.

The V gene is TRBV7-2, the J gene TRBJ2-1, with 9 positions matching TRBD2. After removal of 5 bases from V and 7 bases from J, the junction contained 9 bases not matched to a gene. This CDR3 has 15 amino acids. Germline CDR1 and CDR2: SGHTA and FQGNSA. For the CDR3, the DNA is TGTGCCAGCAGCCCTGTCCTCAGCGGGGGGAATGAGCAGTTCTTC. This codes for CASSPVLSGGNEQFF.

The chain has TRBV25-1 and TRBJ1-6; 8 bases are shared with TRBD1. The V gene end was trimmed by 10 bases and the J gene end by 7 bases; junction bases not matched to a gene: 9. The length of the CDR3 is 14 residues. CDR1 is MGHDK, CDR2 SYGVNS, per germline. The CDR3 nucleotides read TGTGCCACCTGGCCAGGGGGCTGGAATTCACCCCTCCACTTT. This translates into CATWPGGWNSPLHF.

The rearrangement links TRBV9 to TRBJ2-7; 12 bases map to TRBD2. J gave up 5 bases and V 0 bases, and 0 bases lay outside the gene matches. Germline V CDR1 and CDR2: SGDLS, YYNGEE. The CDR3 is made up of 14 amino acids. For the CDR3, the DNA is TGTGCCAGCAGCGTAGGACTAGCGGGAGACGAGCAGTACTTC. Translating gives CASSVGLAGDEQYF.

The chain recombines TRBV4-2 with TRBJ2-3, with TRBD2 matching over 7 bases. The CDR3 has 14 amino acids. The trim removed 0 bases at V and 12 bases at J, leaving 9 bases unmatched. Germline V gene data show CDR1 as LGHNA and CDR2 as YNFKEQ. The CDR3 loop is CASSQDRGTTPQYF. The DNA of the CDR3 is TGTGCCAGCAGCCAAGATAGAGGGACTACCCCCCAGTATTTT.

The chain uses TRBV4-1 and TRBJ2-3; TRBD1 agrees at 8 bases. The germline gives CDR1 MGHRA, CDR2 YSYEKL. The ends lost 0 bases at V and 3 bases at J; junction bases unmatched: 2. The CDR3 length is 15 residues. CDR3 bases: TGCGCCAGCAGCCAAGACGACAGGGGAACAGATACGCAGTATTTT. It encodes CASSQDDRGTDTQYF.

J is TRBJ2-2 and V is TRBV15; 7 bases are a match to TRBD1. Losses at the gene ends were 1 base for V and 7 bases for J; bases not matched to a gene: 6. The CDR3 sequence is 15 residues long. CDR1 is LNHNV and CDR2 is YYDKDF in the germline V gene (reference sequence). CDR3 sequence reads: CATSRGQGVGGELFF. The CDR3 nucleotides are TGTGCCACCAGCAGAGGGCAGGGGGTAGGCGGGGAGCTGTTTTTT.

The chain links TRBV21-1 to TRBJ2-1; the DNA was not compared with TRBD2, the D call given in the table. TRBV21-1 is a pseudogene segment. This CDR3 is built from 19 residues. Written as DNA, the CDR3 is TGTGCCAGCAGCAAACGCCTAGCGGGCTTTCCTTTCCCCTCCAATGAGCAGTTCTTC. Its translation: CASSKRLAGFPFPSNEQFF.

This clone was observed once. J is TRBJ2-1 and V is TRBV5-1; 10 nucleotides match TRBD2. Looked up from germline, CDR1 is SGHRS and CDR2 is YFSETQ. The CDR3 length is 18 residues. Germline trimming cut 6 bases from V and 5 bases from J; bases unmatched to any gene: 17. CDR3 DNA sequence: TGCGCCAGCACCGGGCCACTCCCAGGGACTAGCGAGCACAATGAGCAGTTCTTC. The encoded protein is CASTGPLPGTSEHNEQFF.

The V call is TRBV29-1, the J call TRBJ2-5; 9 nucleotides match TRBD1. The germline CDR1 and CDR2 sequences are SQVTM and ANQGSEA. This CDR3 is 21 amino acids long. J was trimmed by 2 bases and V by 2 bases; bases with no gene match: 24. The CDR3 reads CSVELFQGTSTGGALQETQYF. CDR3 bases: TGCAGCGTTGAATTGTTTCAAGGTACTTCAACAGGGGGCGCCTTACAAGAGACCCAGTACTTC.

This chain links TRBV6-6 with TRBJ2-2; the match to TRBD1 covers 7 bases. This CDR3 is built from 15 residues. The germline gives CDR1 MNHNY, CDR2 SVGAGI (reference sequence). V trimming: 5 bases; J trimming: 2 bases; junction bases outside the gene matches: 5. CDR3 loop: CASSPTGYNTGELFF. DNA for the CDR3: TGTGCCAGCAGTCCGACAGGGTATAACACCGGGGAGCTGTTTTTT.

V gene TRBV10-3 combines with J gene TRBJ1-6; 12 nucleotides match TRBD1. The V segment lost 6 bases and the J segment 8 bases; nucleotides outside the gene matches: 11. Germline V gene sequence: CDR1 ENHRY, CDR2 SYGVKD. The CDR3 length is 17 residues. Here the CDR3 DNA reads TGTGCCATCAGCGAGGGACAGGGGGCGAATTTGGATTCACCCCTCCACTTT. Translation: CAISEGQGANLDSPLHF.